These T cell receptor beta chains were read from a single sample in a study of cytomegalovirus exposure and HLA in healthy donors. Clones were sequenced by immunoSEQ multiplex PCR, and TCRdb holds only the in-frame ones, with some missing. This sample has approximately 170,000 clones, with about 62% found just once. What was sequenced was PBMCs. These receptors were taken from a man aged 40-49 years in good health and CMV-seronegative. Each CDR3 is given with its conserved first and last residue. The D gene is left open where the match is weak. Clone size is given for some rows only: seen once, a few or many times, or a class if the clone is expanded.

clone_size	j_call	d_call	v_call	cdr3_length	cdr3_nt	cdr3_aa
-	TRBJ2-1	TRBD2	TRBV7-6	17	TGTGCCAGCAGCTTAGCTTGGCCGGGAGGGAGGATCTATGAGCAGTTCTTC	CASSLAWPGGRIYEQFF
-	TRBJ1-1	-	TRBV29-1	10	TGCAGCGCGTCGCCGGCTGAAGCTTTCTTT	CSASPAEAFF
-	TRBJ2-1	TRBD2	TRBV6-6	15	TGTGCCAGCAGTTACAGGACTAGCGGCTACAATGAGCAGTTCTTC	CASSYRTSGYNEQFF
-	TRBJ2-1	TRBD2	TRBV6-5	15	TGTGCCAGCAGTTATCGCGAGCGGGGGGACCGTGAGCAGTTCTTC	CASSYRERGDREQFF
few	TRBJ2-5	TRBD1	TRBV5-1	16	TGCGCCAGCAGCCCCGCCGGGACAGGGGGGTTCGAGGAGCAGTACTTC	CASSPAGTGGFEEQYF
-	TRBJ2-5	TRBD2	TRBV10-3	16	TGTGCCATCAGTGAGAGTGGGGGACTAGCGAGGCAGACCCAGTACTTC	CAISESGGLARQTQYF
once	TRBJ2-7	TRBD2	TRBV5-1	16	TGCGCCAGCAGCCAATCCGGGACTAGCGTGTCCTACGAGCAGTACTTC	CASSQSGTSVSYEQYF
-	TRBJ2-7	TRBD1	TRBV5-4	15	TGTGCCAGCAGCTTGCTACAGGGGTCTGTGGACGGGGAGTACTTC	CASSLLQGSVDGEYF
-	TRBJ2-1	-	TRBV7-8	15	TGTGCCAGCAGCTCGCAGCGGTTGGGTTACAATGAGCAGTTCTTC	CASSSQRLGYNEQFF
-	TRBJ2-2	TRBD2	TRBV19	17	TGTGCCAGTAGTGCCGGACTAGCGGGAGTCGGCACCGGGGAGCTGTTTTTT	CASSAGLAGVGTGELFF
once	TRBJ1-6	TRBD1	TRBV5-4	14	TGTGCCAGCAGCAGTCAGGGGGGCGCGTCACCCCTCCACTTT	CASSSQGGASPLHF
-	TRBJ1-4	-	TRBV5-1	12	TGCGCCAGCAGCTGCCCGGTGGTAAAAACTGTTTTT	CASSCPVVKTVF
-	TRBJ2-2	TRBD1	TRBV2	16	TGTGCCAGCAGTACCTTCCTGGGACAGATCCCCGGGGAGCTGTTTTTT	CASSTFLGQIPGELFF
few	TRBJ2-7	-	TRBV9	15	TGTGCCAGCAGCGTAGGTGATAGCGGTGTCTACGAGCAGTACTTC	CASSVGDSGVYEQYF
-	TRBJ2-2	TRBD2	TRBV5-1	15	TGCGCCAGCAGCCGCGGGAGAGTGGACACCGGGGAGCTGTTTTTT	CASSRGRVDTGELFF
-	TRBJ2-1	-	TRBV5-1	16	TGCGCCAGCAGCTTGGATCGCGCCTCCTCCTACAATGAGCAGTTCTTC	CASSLDRASSYNEQFF
-	TRBJ2-5	-	TRBV6-1	13	TGTGCCAGCAGTAGAGGGAACCAAGAGACCCAGTACTTC	CASSRGNQETQYF
few	TRBJ2-1	-	TRBV4-2	22	TGTGCCAGCAGCCCGGATCGGGGGTCTAGGGCTTCGGGACTGGTTTATAACAATGAGCAGTTCTTC	CASSPDRGSRASGLVYNNEQFF
once	TRBJ2-1	TRBD2	TRBV6-5	15	TGTGCCAGCAGTTACCTAGCGGGGGGAGGGGATGAGCAGTTCTTC	CASSYLAGGGDEQFF
-	TRBJ2-7	-	TRBV5-1	16	TGCGCCAGCAGCTTGGATGTGGGTGGGGCCTGGTACGAGCAGTACTTC	CASSLDVGGAWYEQYF
once	TRBJ2-2	-	TRBV4-1	14	TGCGCCAGCAGCCCGGGACTGGACACCGGGGAGCTGTTTTTT	CASSPGLDTGELFF
-	TRBJ1-6	TRBD1	TRBV30	14	TGTGCCTGGAGTGGGGACAGGGGTAACTCACCCCTCCACTTT	CAWSGDRGNSPLHF
-	TRBJ1-5	-	TRBV29-1	12	TGCAGCGTTGAAGATGTTGGCCAGCCCCAGCATTTT	CSVEDVGQPQHF
few	TRBJ2-1	-	TRBV18	11	TGTGCCAGCTCACCCTTCGATGAGCAGTTCTTC	CASSPFDEQFF
-	TRBJ2-1	TRBD1	TRBV5-5	15	TGTGCCAGCAGCTGGACCGGGACAGGATACAATGAGCAGTTCTTC	CASSWTGTGYNEQFF
-	TRBJ2-7	TRBD1	TRBV10-3	14	TGTGCCATCCAATCGGGACAGGGGACCTACGAGCAGTACTTC	CAIQSGQGTYEQYF
-	TRBJ2-2	TRBD1	TRBV7-2	16	TGTGCCAGCAGCTTAGCCCGACAGGGGGTCACCGGGGAGCTGTTTTTT	CASSLARQGVTGELFF
few	TRBJ2-7	TRBD2	TRBV10-1	15	TGCGCCAGCCGGCTAGCGGAGGGAATATCCTACGAGCAGTACTTC	CASRLAEGISYEQYF
-	TRBJ1-4	-	TRBV5-6	15	TGTGCCAGCAGCCTCCGAACAGGGTCTGATGAAAAACTGTTTTTT	CASSLRTGSDEKLFF
-	TRBJ2-7	TRBD2	TRBV14	16	TGTGCCAGCAGCGATCCCGGGACTAGCGATCCCTACGAGCAGTACTTC	CASSDPGTSDPYEQYF
-	TRBJ2-1	TRBD2	TRBV6-6	16	TGTGCCAGCAGTTATGGAGCGGGGGGGTCTTACAATGAGCAGTTCTTC	CASSYGAGGSYNEQFF
-	TRBJ2-2	TRBD2	TRBV5-1	17	TGCGCCAGCAGCTTGGAGGCTAGCGGGGGGGCCACCGGGGAGCTGTTTTTT	CASSLEASGGATGELFF
-	TRBJ2-3	TRBD2	TRBV7-9	16	TGTGCCAGCAGCTTAAGGACTAGCGGGAACACAGATACGCAGTATTTT	CASSLRTSGNTDTQYF
-	TRBJ2-5	-	TRBV9	13	TGTGCCAGGGGGGGGCTCGCCCAAGAGACCCAGTACTTC	CARGGLAQETQYF
few	TRBJ1-5	-	TRBV19	14	TGTGCCAGTAGTATAGATCGCGGGAATCAGCCCCAGCATTTT	CASSIDRGNQPQHF
-	TRBJ2-7	TRBD1	TRBV6-5	14	TGTGCCAGCAGGGTGGACAGGGGAACCTACGAGCAGTACTTC	CASRVDRGTYEQYF
-	TRBJ1-3	-	TRBV6-5	15	TGTGCCAGCAGTCCCGGGGGGGCGAGAGGAAACACCATATATTTT	CASSPGGARGNTIYF
-	TRBJ2-7	TRBD2	TRBV6-1	15	TGTGCCAGCAGGGACGCGCCTAGCGGGGGTTACGAGCAGTACTTC	CASRDAPSGGYEQYF
-	TRBJ1-5	-	TRBV6-5	14	TGTGCCAGCAGTTACGGCCAGGGGAGTCAGCCCCAGCATTTT	CASSYGQGSQPQHF
-	TRBJ1-1	TRBD1	TRBV19	15	TGTGCCAGTAGTATAGGACAGGGGGCGAGCACTGAAGCTTTCTTT	CASSIGQGASTEAFF
few	TRBJ2-7	-	TRBV18	12	TGTGCCAGCTCACAAGACAGGACCGAGCAGTACTTC	CASSQDRTEQYF
few	TRBJ2-1	TRBD2	TRBV6-1	19	TGTGCCAGCAGTGGAATCGGGACTAGCGGAAGAGATTCCTACAATGAGCAGTTCTTC	CASSGIGTSGRDSYNEQFF
-	TRBJ1-4	TRBD1	TRBV6-5	15	TGTGCCAGCAGCGACGTGGGGACAGGGGGCGAAAAACTGTTTTTT	CASSDVGTGGEKLFF
few	TRBJ1-1	-	TRBV6-4	13	TGTGCCAGCAGTGACAGCGGAGAAACTGAAGCTTTCTTT	CASSDSGETEAFF
-	TRBJ2-2	-	TRBV2	14	TGTGCCAGCAGCGAACAGGTGAACACCGGGGAGCTGTTTTTT	CASSEQVNTGELFF
-	TRBJ2-2	TRBD1	TRBV5-1	15	TGCGCCAGCAGCTTGGGGGACAGTAACACCGGGGAGCTGTTTTTT	CASSLGDSNTGELFF
few	TRBJ2-7	-	TRBV5-4	16	TGTGCCAGCAGCTTGACAACAGGATTTATCGCCTACGAGCAGTACTTC	CASSLTTGFIAYEQYF
few	TRBJ2-3	-	TRBV27	13	TGTGCCAGCAGTTTTCAAGGGGCAGATACGCAGTATTTT	CASSFQGADTQYF
-	TRBJ2-5	-	TRBV6-1	14	TGTGCCAGCAGTGAAAACACTAACCAAGAGACCCAGTACTTC	CASSENTNQETQYF
-	TRBJ2-6	-	TRBV7-3	16	TGTGCCAGCAGCCTACCCCTAGGCTCTGGGGCCAACGTCCTGACTTTC	CASSLPLGSGANVLTF